This TCR beta chain was identified during a study of response to subunit inactivated influenza vaccine. TCRdb redid the calling of the RT-PCR reads with MiXCR, one entry per CDR3 protein. The data contain 430,000 or so distinct CDR3 sequences, 10% to 11% of them singletons. V gave up 1 base and J gave up 7 bases, with 14 bases separating them. CDR3 length equals 15 residues. Germline V gene lookup returns CDR1 DFQATT and CDR2 SNEGSKA (reference sequence). The chain recombines TRBV20-1 with TRBJ1-6; D not certain. This sequence was found in a man aged 50-60 years who received an inactivated influenza vaccine. Sample: PBMCs from blood, taken roughly 48 days after vaccination. The CDR3 DNA is TGCAGTGCTAGAGCGCCGGCAGGCCGGAATTCACCCCTCCACTTT. Residues: CSARAPAGRNSPLHF.